This TCR beta chain was obtained from a study of lymphopenia after photon versus proton radiotherapy. The repertoire was sequenced with immunoSEQ multiplex PCR; TCRdb's copy has only in-frame clones and lacks some. The sample comprises 6,000 to 6,500 clones, about nine tenths of which are singletons, and over 8.5% rests with the top ten. A note on this clone: The antigen is unknown.

Germline-derived CDR1 and CDR2 are SGHRS and YFSETQ. The CDR3 sequence is 16 residues long. V shed 7 bases and J shed 2 bases, with 20 bases lying between them. Study results and limitations: Oligoclonal CD8+ Temra expansion after nadir drove photon patients' diversity drop. Proton therapy kept repertoires fairly stable, unlike photons, which gained effector/memory cells. Post-nadir TCR diversity decline inversely tracked overall survival among those who died.

Source: peripheral blood, taken from a patient treated with photon-based radiotherapy. The chain employs TRBV5-1 and TRBJ2-3; TRBD1 might be the D (5 bases). This clonotype was obtained from a man aged 60-69 years with cholangiocarcinoma. Here the CDR3 reads CASAIRDRLITDTQYF. The CDR3, as DNA: TGCGCCAGCGCCATCCGCGACAGACTGATCACAGATACGCAGTATTTT.